One and the same sample provided the 26 T cell receptor beta chains below, sequenced in a study of T-cell memory formation after mild COVID-19. TCRdb analysed the 5' RACE reads with MiXCR anew, one entry per CDR3 protein. The repertoire includes just under 150,000 distinct CDR3 sequences, about a fifth of them detected once, and around 2.5% sits in the top ten. Sequences were obtained from PBMCs or a T cell subset sorted from them (not recorded which). Receptors originate from an adult woman who had mild COVID-19 (a few samples of this study predate the infection). Cell type and time point are not known.

CDR3 residues: CATSRDRTFYGYTF. Written as DNA, the CDR3 is TGTGCCACCAGCAGAGACAGGACTTTCTATGGCTACACCTTC. The rearrangement uses TRBV15 and TRBJ1-2, with no clear D. Per germline, CDR1 LNHNV and CDR2 YYDKDF (reference sequence). The CDR3 is 14 residues long. V lost 0 bases, J lost 4 bases, and 9 bases lay in between.

This clonotype was seen only a few times. The chain couples TRBV6-2 or TRBV6-3 to TRBJ2-2, with 8 bases identical to TRBD1. Germline loops: CDR1 MNHEY, CDR2 SVGEGT. This CDR3 has 14 residues. Germline trimming cut 7 bases from V and 4 bases from J; bases unmatched to any gene: 5. The CDR3 DNA sequence: TGTGCCAGCACTATGACAGGGGCCACCGGGGAGCTGTTTTTT. This translates into CASTMTGATGELFF.

The sample holds a few counts of this clonotype. The rearrangement joins TRBV12-3 or TRBV12-4 to TRBJ2-7; 8 nucleotides agree with TRBD1. This CDR3 has 12 residues. V was clipped by 5 bases and J by 6 bases; unmatched bases: 3. In nucleotides, the CDR3 is TGTGCCAGCAGTCCAGGGGGCGGCGAGCAGTACTTC. Protein product: CASSPGGGEQYF.

There are a few counts of this clonotype. The chain links TRBV20-1 to TRBJ2-3; D not certain. There are 14 residues in the CDR3. Deletions cut 5 bases from V and 0 bases from J, with 12 bases between. Germline CDR1 is DFQATT and CDR2 is SNEGSKA (reference sequence). Here the CDR3 DNA reads TGCAGTGCTCCACCGTTAGCTAGCACAGATACGCAGTATTTT. This sequence encodes CSAPPLASTDTQYF.

The chain carries TRBV12-3 or TRBV12-4 and TRBJ1-5; 7 bases are a match to TRBD1. The CDR3 runs 21 residues. Trimming removed 5 bases from V and 6 bases from J; junction bases left unmatched: 28. The CDR3: CASSRGIQSLRQGIVGQPQHF. CDR3 bases: TGTGCCAGCAGTCGCGGGATCCAAAGTCTGAGACAGGGTATAGTTGGTCAGCCCCAGCATTTT.

This clonotype occurred a few times. The chain employs TRBV5-1 and TRBJ2-1; tentatively, D is TRBD1 (6 bases). The CDR3 runs 16 residues. V was cut by 0 bases and J by 5 bases, with 15 bases left in between. In germline, CDR1 is SGHRS, CDR2 YFSETQ. The CDR3 region has the DNA TGCGCCAGCAGCTTGGGTGGCAGGGGTACCCACAATGAGCAGTTCTTC. Translated: CASSLGGRGTHNEQFF. The complete variable domain, with remaining parts taken from reference TRBV5-1 and TRBJ2-1, reads KAGVTQTPRYLIKTRGQQVTLSCSPISGHRSVSWYQQTPGQGLQFLFEYFSETQRNKGNFPGRFSGRQFSNSRSEMNVSTLELGDSALYLCASSLGGRGTHNEQFFGPGTRLTVL.

The chain recombines TRBV29-1 with TRBJ2-5, with D maybe TRBD2 (6 bases). This CDR3 comprises 16 residues. CDR1 is SQVTM and CDR2 is ANQGSEA in the germline V gene. This CDR3 is CTYGSLGPTQGETQYF. The CDR3 DNA reads TGCACCTACGGGAGTCTGGGCCCGACCCAAGGGGAGACCCAGTACTTC.

This clonotype has just a few counts. J is TRBJ2-7 and V is TRBV12-3 or TRBV12-4; 9 bases are shared with TRBD2. The V segment lost 6 bases and the J segment 2 bases; nucleotides outside the gene matches: 8. The CDR3 contains 15 residues. CDR3 protein: CASSPSAGGPYEQYF. In DNA, the CDR3 is TGTGCCAGCAGCCCATCAGCGGGAGGCCCCTACGAGCAGTACTTC.

This clonotype has at least ten counts. This rearrangement joins TRBV10-3 to TRBJ2-1; the D is unclear. V shed 5 bases and J shed 2 bases, with 4 bases lying between them. The CDR3 is 12 residues long. CDR1 is ENHRY, CDR2 SYGVKD, per germline. The CDR3 protein is CAISSTYNEQFF. The CDR3 DNA is TGTGCCATCAGTTCGACCTACAATGAGCAGTTCTTC.

This clonotype was seen more than once but under ten times. The chain joins TRBV12-5 to TRBJ2-7, with a possible D match to TRBD2 (5 bases). V was pared by 2 bases and J by 5 bases, with 16 bases between. The CDR3 totals 15 residues. Germline V lookup: CDR1 LGHNT, CDR2 FRNRAP. CDR3 protein: CASGLPARTRNEQYF. CDR3 DNA sequence: TGTGCTAGTGGTTTGCCTGCCCGGACTCGGAACGAGCAGTACTTC.

This clonotype was counted a few times. V gene TRBV30 combines with J gene TRBJ2-1; 13 nucleotides agree with TRBD2. This CDR3 has 15 residues. The germline gives CDR1 GTSNPN, CDR2 SVGIG (reference sequence). Trimming cost V 3 bases and J 5 bases; bases outside gene matches: 4. CDR3 nucleotide sequence: TGTGCCTGGAGGAGGACTAGCGGGGGTAACAATGAGCAGTTCTTC. It is translated as CAWRRTSGGNNEQFF.

This clonotype was counted at least ten times. This chain links TRBV7-3 with TRBJ2-5; perhaps TRBD1 as D (5 bases). CDR3 size: 13 residues. The V gene's germline CDR1 is SGHTA and CDR2 FQGTGA. Trimming took off 5 bases at V and 4 bases at J, with 11 bases between the two ends. In DNA, the CDR3 is TGTGCCAGCAGCCCAGGGTTGGGAGAGACCCAGTACTTC. The encoded protein is CASSPGLGETQYF.

This chain uses TRBV2 with TRBJ1-5; no clear D. Germline CDR1 reads SNHLY; CDR2 reads FYNNEI. This CDR3 is 13 amino acids long. Trimming pared 5 bases from V and 4 bases from J, leaving 9 bases between. The CDR3 protein is CASSQEENQPQHF. CDR3 DNA sequence: TGTGCCAGCAGTCAGGAAGAGAATCAGCCCCAGCATTTT.

The J gene is TRBJ2-4, the V gene TRBV14; no clear D gene. The ends were cut back, 0 bases at V and 0 bases at J, with 6 bases in the middle. Looked up from germline, CDR1 is SGHDN and CDR2 is FVKESK. There are 15 residues in the CDR3. The DNA of the CDR3 is TGTGCCAGCAGCCAAGAGGGCGGAGCCAAAAACATTCAGTACTTC. The encoded protein is CASSQEGGAKNIQYF. Combining the CDR3 with reference TRBV14 and TRBJ2-4 gives the whole variable domain EAGVTQFPSHSVIEKGQTVTLRCDPISGHDNLYWYRRVMGKEIKFLLHFVKESKQDESGMPNNRFLAERTGGTYSTLKVQPAELEDSGVYFCASSQEGGAKNIQYFGAGTRLSVL.

This sequence joins TRBV5-1 and TRBJ2-1, with TRBD2 identical over 8 bases. The CDR3 runs 15 residues. The germline V gene has CDR1 SGHRS and CDR2 YFSETQ. V shed 4 bases and J 2 bases; nucleotides not matched to a gene: 5. The DNA for the CDR3 is TGCGCCAGCAGCCCCGTAGCGGGACCCTACAATGAGCAGTTCTTC. It codes for CASSPVAGPYNEQFF.

This clonotype was counted between two and nine times. The V call is TRBV6-1, the J call TRBJ1-5, with no clear D. Per germline, CDR1 MNHNS and CDR2 SASEGT. The CDR3 runs to 13 residues. V was pared by 1 base and J by 6 bases, with 7 bases between. The chain's CDR3 is CASSEGSGQPQHF. The CDR3 coding sequence is TGTGCCAGCAGTGAAGGAAGTGGTCAGCCCCAGCATTTT.

This clonotype has only a few counts. The rearrangement joins TRBV6-1 to TRBJ1-6; D is possibly TRBD1 (6 bases). Trimming stripped 4 bases from V and 2 bases from J, with 12 bases between. The CDR3 length is 16 residues. Germline CDR1 MNHNS, CDR2 SASEGT. CDR3 bases: TGTGCCAGCAGTGGGAAGGGGGAGACCTATAATTCACCCCTCCACTTT. Its translation is CASSGKGETYNSPLHF.

In this sample, this clonotype turned up a few times. The chain links TRBV10-1 to TRBJ2-7; the D gene is possibly TRBD1 (6 bases). V lost 5 bases and J 0 bases, leaving 11 bases between the germline ends. The CDR3 runs to 14 residues. CDR1 is WNHNN and CDR2 is SYGVQD in the germline V gene (reference sequence). For the CDR3, the DNA is TGCGCCAGCAGTCGACAGGCCTACTCCTACGAGCAGTACTTC. It encodes CASSRQAYSYEQYF.

The chain links TRBV29-1 to TRBJ2-7; D may be TRBD1 (6 bases). Germline V CDR1 and CDR2: SQVTM, ANQGSEA. V shed 6 bases and J shed 0 bases, with 15 bases lying between them. There are 14 residues in the CDR3. The CDR3: CSVRTALGSYEQYF. The CDR3 region has the DNA TGCAGCGTCCGGACAGCCCTGGGCTCCTACGAGCAGTACTTC.

The gene calls are TRBV24-1 and TRBJ2-1; D is unresolved. The CDR3 is 12 residues long. Germline V gene sequence: CDR1 KGHDR, CDR2 SFDVKD. V was trimmed by 4 bases and J by 10 bases, leaving 10 bases between them. As DNA, the CDR3 is TGTGCCACCAGTGACCGTAGCTCGGAGCAGTTCTTC. Its translation is CATSDRSSEQFF.

The genes are TRBV9 and TRBJ2-2, with a weak D call TRBD1 (6 bases). V was clipped by 0 bases and J by 4 bases, with 10 bases between them. The CDR3 totals 15 residues. Per germline, CDR1 SGDLS and CDR2 YYNGEE. The CDR3 DNA is TGTGCCAGCAGCGTAGGGACAGAACGCACCGGGGAGCTGTTTTTT. Protein sequence: CASSVGTERTGELFF.

This clonotype was seen only a few times. The chain carries TRBV15 and TRBJ1-2, with D possibly being TRBD1 (6 bases). Trimming took off 5 bases at V and 5 bases at J, with 15 bases between the two ends. Germline V gene lookup returns CDR1 LNHNV and CDR2 YYDKDF (reference sequence). The CDR3 totals 14 residues. CDR3: CATSSTGHRYGYTF. CDR3 bases: TGTGCCACCAGCTCAACGGGACACCGTTATGGCTACACCTTC.

The genes are TRBV24-1 and TRBJ2-1; TRBD2 aligns across 8 bases. Trimming at V came to 4 bases and at J to 0 bases, leaving 4 bases not matched to a gene. The germline V gene has CDR1 KGHDR and CDR2 SFDVKD. This CDR3 contains 16 residues. Written as DNA, the CDR3 is TGTGCCACCAGTGAGGGAAGCGGGGGCTCCTACAATGAGCAGTTCTTC. Amino acid sequence: CATSEGSGGSYNEQFF.

This clonotype occurred a few times. The chain carries TRBV7-3 and TRBJ2-4, with 9 bases identical to TRBD2. Trimming took 3 bases from V and 9 from J; bases not matched to a gene: 6. This CDR3 is 14 amino acids long. Germline V gene lookup returns CDR1 SGHTA and CDR2 FQGTGA. CDR3: CASSLAGGPGIQYF. CDR3 sequence (DNA): TGTGCCAGCAGCTTGGCGGGGGGGCCCGGCATTCAGTACTTC.

This clonotype has just a few counts. This chain joins TRBV12-3 or TRBV12-4 and TRBJ2-7; D possibly corresponds to TRBD2 (7 bases). CDR3 size: 14 residues. V gave up 4 bases and J gave up 2 bases, with 12 bases separating them. The CDR3 region has the DNA TGTGCCAGCAGTTCAGCGGGGACACCCTACGAGCAGTACTTC. Translation: CASSSAGTPYEQYF.

This clonotype was found a few times. V and J are TRBV3-1 and TRBJ1-6; TRBD1 is a possible D gene (5 bases). The CDR3 extends over 15 amino acids. Trimming pared 6 bases from V and 7 bases from J, leaving 16 bases between. CDR1 and CDR2 from the germline V gene are LGHDT and YNNKEL (reference sequence). CDR3 protein: CASSTTEGRNSPLHF. In DNA, the CDR3 is TGTGCCAGCAGTACCACCGAGGGACGGAATTCACCCCTCCACTTT. Supplemented by reference TRBV3-1 and TRBJ1-6, the full variable domain reads DTAVSQTPKYLVTQMGNDKSIKCEQNLGHDTMYWYKQDSKKFLKIMFSYNNKELIINETVPNRFSPKSPDKAHLNLHINSLELGDSAVYFCASSTTEGRNSPLHFGNGTRLTVT.